This is a list of T cell receptor beta chains from one sample in a study of T cells in Graves' hyperthyroidism and ophthalmopathy. One entry per CDR3 protein, called by TCRdb with MiXCR from the multiplex PCR reads. The top ten clones hold about 10% of a sample with about 740,000 distinct CDR3 sequences, 14% of them seen once. The material sequenced was blood. All receptors derive from a woman aged 18 to 35 with Graves' hyperthyroidism. Each CDR3 is given with its conserved first and last residue. The D gene is left open where the match is weak. A row's size may be missing; if present it is once, few, many or a size class.

>TRBV4-1|16|NA|few|TRBJ2-2
TGCGCCAGCAGCCGCACAGAAGGGGCACTCACCGGGGAGCTGTTTTTT
CASSRTEGALTGELFF
>TRBV11-2|16|TRBD2|few|TRBJ2-2
TGTGCCAGCAGCTCCTTCGCGGGAGGATGGGGCGGGGAGCTGTTTTTT
CASSSFAGGWGGELFF
>TRBV28|18|NA|many|TRBJ2-3
TGTGCCAGCAGTAATTCTGGGGGCGGGCCCGACCCCACAGATACGCAGTATTTT
CASSNSGGGPDPTDTQYF
>TRBV7-8|17|TRBD2|few|TRBJ2-1
TGTGCCAGCAGCTTATCGGGGGTAGCGGGAATCTACAATGAGCAGTTCTTC
CASSLSGVAGIYNEQFF
>TRBV5-1|15|TRBD2|many|TRBJ2-1
TGCGCCAGCAGCTCCGGGACTAGCGGGACCCATGAGCAGTTCTTC
CASSSGTSGTHEQFF
>TRBV29-1|12|NA|few|TRBJ2-5
TGCAGTGACTGGGAGGGGGTAGAGACCCAGTACTTC
CSDWEGVETQYF
>TRBV6-2/TRBV6-3|13|NA|many|TRBJ2-2
TGTGCCAGCAGTTATCTGAAACCCGGGGAGCTGTTTTTT
CASSYLKPGELFF
>TRBV12-3/TRBV12-4|13|TRBD2|many|TRBJ2-7
TGTGCCAGCAGTAGACTAGCCCCCTACGAGCAGTACTTC
CASSRLAPYEQYF
>TRBV6-5|17|NA|NA|TRBJ1-1
TGTGCCAGCAGTTACTCGCGCTCGTATCTTCGGAGCACTGAAGCTTTCTTT
CASSYSRSYLRSTEAFF
>TRBV19|14|NA|few|TRBJ1-4
TGTGCCACCACGAAGTCAAGTTGGGATGAAAAACTGTTTTTT
CATTKSSWDEKLFF
>TRBV12-3/TRBV12-4|16|TRBD2|many|TRBJ2-1
TGTGCCAGCAGTTTAATACTAGCGGGGGCCTACAATGAGCAGTTCTTC
CASSLILAGAYNEQFF
>TRBV6-1|14|TRBD1|NA|TRBJ2-7
TGTGCCAGCAGCGCAGGGGGTATCCAATACGAGCAGTACTTC
CASSAGGIQYEQYF
>TRBV2|16|TRBD2|many|TRBJ2-1
TGTGCCAGCAGTGGTATCCTAGCGGCCCCTTTTAATGAGCAGTTCTTC
CASSGILAAPFNEQFF
>TRBV2|16|TRBD2|few|TRBJ2-3
TGTGCCAGCAACGCTCTAGCGGGAGTTACAGGAGATACGCAGTATTTT
CASNALAGVTGDTQYF
>TRBV25-1|16|NA|NA|TRBJ2-1
TGTGCCAGCAGTGAATCTTACAGAATCGGATTCAATGAGCAGTTCTTC
CASSESYRIGFNEQFF
>TRBV7-9|14|NA|NA|TRBJ1-4
TGTGCCAGCAGAGACAGACAGGCCGGGGAAAAACTGTTTTTT
CASRDRQAGEKLFF
>TRBV28|12|TRBD1|many|TRBJ1-2
TGTGCCAGCACAAGGACAGGGTATGGCTACACCTTC
CASTRTGYGYTF
>TRBV18|13|TRBD1|few|TRBJ2-5
TGTGCCAGCTCACCTGGACAGGAGAGACCACACGGATTC
CASSPGQERPHGF
>TRBV29-1|13|NA|NA|TRBJ1-2
TGCAGCGTTGTAACACGGGGGGTTTATGGCTACACCTTC
CSVVTRGVYGYTF
>TRBV13|14|TRBD2|NA|TRBJ2-1
TGTGCCAGCAGCTCCCGGGGGGGGGACCATGAGCAGTTCTTC
CASSSRGGDHEQFF
>TRBV6-1|13|NA|few|TRBJ1-5
TGTGCCAGCTCCGATTATAGCAATCAGCCCCAGCATTTT
CASSDYSNQPQHF
>TRBV4-1|16|NA|few|TRBJ1-2
TGCGCCAGCAGCCAAGTTCGCGGGGGAAGTGGTTATGGCTACACCTTC
CASSQVRGGSGYGYTF
>TRBV13|16|TRBD1|NA|TRBJ2-2
TGTGCCAGCAGGTTTAGGGGACAGGGGGACACCGGGGAGCTGTTTTTT
CASRFRGQGDTGELFF
>TRBV7-6|15|NA|few|TRBJ2-7
TGTGCCAGCAGCTTAGCAACCGGGGGCGCAGACGAGCAGTACTTC
CASSLATGGADEQYF
>TRBV7-2|16|TRBD2|many|TRBJ2-7
TGTGCCAGCAGCTCGGAGACTAGCGGGAGGTTCGACGAGCAGTACTTC
CASSSETSGRFDEQYF
>TRBV10-2|14|NA|NA|TRBJ2-3
TGCGCCAGCAGTGAATACGGGACCACAGATACGCAGTATTTT
CASSEYGTTDTQYF
>TRBV3-1|15|NA|many|TRBJ1-2
TGTGCCAGCAGCCCCCTTCCTGAAGGGGCGAGTGGCTACACCTTC
CASSPLPEGASGYTF
>TRBV19|16|TRBD2|NA|TRBJ2-3
TGTGCCAGTAGCGCGGCCGGACTAGCGGCCACAGATACGCAGTATTTT
CASSAAGLAATDTQYF
>TRBV7-2|15|NA|NA|TRBJ1-4
TGTGCCAGCAGCTTAGTCGGGGTTGCCAATGAAAAACTGTTTTTT
CASSLVGVANEKLFF
>TRBV29-1|13|NA|few|TRBJ1-1
TGCAGCGTTGAAAGTGACTGGAACACTGAAGCTTTCTTT
CSVESDWNTEAFF
>TRBV10-2|17|TRBD1|NA|TRBJ1-1
TGCGCCAGCAGTGAGTCGGGGACAGGGGGCATTAACCCTGAAGCTTTCTTT
CASSESGTGGINPEAFF
>TRBV2|12|NA|few|TRBJ2-1
TGTGCCACTTACAGGGGGGGCAATGAGCAGTTCTTC
CATYRGGNEQFF
>TRBV29-1|13|TRBD1|many|TRBJ1-2
TGCAGCGTTGATGGGGCAGGGGGATATGGCTACACCTTC
CSVDGAGGYGYTF
>TRBV28|16|TRBD1|NA|TRBJ1-6
TGTGCCAGCAGCTGGACAGGAAGCTCCTATAATTCACCCCTCCACTTT
CASSWTGSSYNSPLHF
>TRBV5-6|16|TRBD1|few|TRBJ1-1
TGTGCCAGCAGCCAGACCCGGGACAGGGAATTGTCTGAAGCTTTCTTT
CASSQTRDRELSEAFF
>TRBV7-2|15|NA|few|TRBJ1-5
TGTGCCAGCAGCTCAGGGGCCCTAAGCAATCAGCCCCAGCATTTT
CASSSGALSNQPQHF
>TRBV28|15|NA|many|TRBJ1-1
TGTGCCAGCAGTTCGCCGGTCCCGGCGGGCACTGAAGCTTTCTTT
CASSSPVPAGTEAFF
>TRBV20-1|14|NA|once|TRBJ2-1
TGCAGTGCTAGAGGCGGGGACAGCCACAATGAGCAGTTCTTC
CSARGGDSHNEQFF
>TRBV7-9|15|TRBD2|few|TRBJ2-7
TGTGCCAGCAGCTTCCGGGAGGGGGAATTCTACGAGCAGTACTTC
CASSFREGEFYEQYF
>TRBV28|17|TRBD2|many|TRBJ2-1
TGTGCCAGCAGTTTGGTTCCTAGCGGGAATGACTACAATGAGCAGTTCTTC
CASSLVPSGNDYNEQFF
>TRBV20-1|17|NA|many|TRBJ1-5
TGCAGTGCTAGGGCTGGCCGGGGAAGCAATAGCAATCAGCCCCAGCATTTT
CSARAGRGSNSNQPQHF
>TRBV6-1|20|TRBD1|few|TRBJ2-6
TGTGCCAGCAGTGCTTACGGGGGACAGGACGCAATCTCTGGGGCCAACGTCCTGACTTTC
CASSAYGGQDAISGANVLTF
>TRBV6-2/TRBV6-3|16|TRBD2|NA|TRBJ2-5
TGTGCCAGCAGTTACCATGGACTAGCGGGAAAAGAGACCCAGTACTTC
CASSYHGLAGKETQYF
>TRBV30|12|TRBD1|many|TRBJ2-7
TGTGCCTGGACGACAGGGTCCTACGAGCAGTACTTC
CAWTTGSYEQYF
>TRBV4-1|16|NA|NA|TRBJ2-1
TGCGCCAGCAGCCAAGAGGCACAGGCTCGACCCAATGAGCAGTTCTTC
CASSQEAQARPNEQFF
>TRBV20-1|15|TRBD2|many|TRBJ2-1
TGCAGTGCTAAAAGGACTAGCGGGAGGGACAATGAGCAGTTCTTC
CSAKRTSGRDNEQFF
>TRBV20-1|21|NA|few|TRBJ1-1
TGCAGTGCTAGCGGGCGCGCCTGGTCAGGGGCCAATGTAATTATGAACACTGAAGCTTTCTTT
CSASGRAWSGANVIMNTEAFF
>TRBV12-3/TRBV12-4|19|TRBD2|many|TRBJ2-7
TGTGCCAGCAGTCCCGGAGGCATTAGCGGGAGGGCCACGCGATACGAGCAGTACTTC
CASSPGGISGRATRYEQYF
>TRBV9|12|NA|NA|TRBJ1-3
TGTGCCAGCAGCGTGGGAAAAAACACCATATATTTT
CASSVGKNTIYF
>TRBV3-1|13|NA|many|TRBJ1-4
TGTGCCAGCAGCACCCGCCTGGGTGAAAAACTGTTTTTT
CASSTRLGEKLFF
>TRBV11-3|16|TRBD2|NA|TRBJ2-7
TGTGCCAACAGCTTAGGAGGGACTAGCGGTACCTACGAGCAGTACTTC
CANSLGGTSGTYEQYF